This T cell receptor beta chain was identified during a study of CD8+CD57+ T cells in acquired aplastic anemia. Between the trimmed V and J ends, which lost 1 base and 4 bases, there was a span of 14 bases. CDR1 SSHAT and CDR2 FNYEAQ come from the germline V gene (reference sequence). This CDR3 spans 16 amino acids. Genomic DNA, the template, was used for profiling of the TCR beta VDJ and CDR3. A single record per CDR3 protein comes from TCRdb applying MiXCR to the reads. The sample includes a few hundred thousand distinct CDR3 sequences, approximately 70% of them seen just once. The sequence was collected from a human donor in good health, serving as a control. V gene TRBV7-7 combines with J gene TRBJ2-1; maybe TRBD2 (5 bases). The sample taken for sequencing was sorted CD4+, CD8+, or CD8+CD57+ T cells (not recorded which) from PBMCs. Here the CDR3 reads CASSLGLPSSYNEQFF. CDR3 DNA sequence: TGTGCCAGCAGCTTAGGTCTGCCTAGCTCGTACAATGAGCAGTTCTTC.